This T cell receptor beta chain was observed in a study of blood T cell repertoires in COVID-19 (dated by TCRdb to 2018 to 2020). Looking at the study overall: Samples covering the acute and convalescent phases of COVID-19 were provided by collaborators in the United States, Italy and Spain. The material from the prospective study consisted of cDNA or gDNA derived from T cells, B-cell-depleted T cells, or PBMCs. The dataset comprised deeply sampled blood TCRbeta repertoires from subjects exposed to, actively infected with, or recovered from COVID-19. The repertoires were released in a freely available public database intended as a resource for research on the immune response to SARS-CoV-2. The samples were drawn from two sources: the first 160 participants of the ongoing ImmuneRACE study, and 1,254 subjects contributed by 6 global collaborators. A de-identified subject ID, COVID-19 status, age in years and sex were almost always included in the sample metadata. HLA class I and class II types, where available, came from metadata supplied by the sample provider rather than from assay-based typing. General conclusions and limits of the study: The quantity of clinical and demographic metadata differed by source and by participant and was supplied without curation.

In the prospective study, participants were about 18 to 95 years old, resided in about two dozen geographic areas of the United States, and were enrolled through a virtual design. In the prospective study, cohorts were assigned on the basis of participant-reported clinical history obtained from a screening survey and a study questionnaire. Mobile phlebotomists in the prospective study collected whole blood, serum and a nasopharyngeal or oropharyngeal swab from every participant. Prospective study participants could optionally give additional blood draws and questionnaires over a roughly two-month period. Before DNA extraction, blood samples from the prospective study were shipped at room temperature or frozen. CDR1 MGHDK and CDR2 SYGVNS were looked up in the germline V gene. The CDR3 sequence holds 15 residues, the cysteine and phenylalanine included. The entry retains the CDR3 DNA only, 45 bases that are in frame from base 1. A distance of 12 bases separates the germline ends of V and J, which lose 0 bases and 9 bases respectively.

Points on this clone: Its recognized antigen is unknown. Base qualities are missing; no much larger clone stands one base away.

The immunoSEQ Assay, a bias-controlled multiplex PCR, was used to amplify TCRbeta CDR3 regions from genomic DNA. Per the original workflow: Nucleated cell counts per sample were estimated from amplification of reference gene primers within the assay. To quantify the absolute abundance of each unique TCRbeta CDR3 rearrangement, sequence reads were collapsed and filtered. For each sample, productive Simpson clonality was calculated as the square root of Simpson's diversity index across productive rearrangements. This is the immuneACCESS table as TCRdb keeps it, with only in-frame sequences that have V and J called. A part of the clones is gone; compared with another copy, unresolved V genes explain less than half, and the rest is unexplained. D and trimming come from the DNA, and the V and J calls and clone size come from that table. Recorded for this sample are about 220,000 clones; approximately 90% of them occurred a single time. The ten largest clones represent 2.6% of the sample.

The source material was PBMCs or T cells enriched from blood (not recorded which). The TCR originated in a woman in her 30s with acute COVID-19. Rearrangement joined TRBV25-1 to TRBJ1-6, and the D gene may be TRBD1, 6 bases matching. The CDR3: CASSEYRGAGSPLHF. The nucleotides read TGTGCCAGCAGTGAATATCGGGGGGCCGGTTCACCCCTCCACTTT.